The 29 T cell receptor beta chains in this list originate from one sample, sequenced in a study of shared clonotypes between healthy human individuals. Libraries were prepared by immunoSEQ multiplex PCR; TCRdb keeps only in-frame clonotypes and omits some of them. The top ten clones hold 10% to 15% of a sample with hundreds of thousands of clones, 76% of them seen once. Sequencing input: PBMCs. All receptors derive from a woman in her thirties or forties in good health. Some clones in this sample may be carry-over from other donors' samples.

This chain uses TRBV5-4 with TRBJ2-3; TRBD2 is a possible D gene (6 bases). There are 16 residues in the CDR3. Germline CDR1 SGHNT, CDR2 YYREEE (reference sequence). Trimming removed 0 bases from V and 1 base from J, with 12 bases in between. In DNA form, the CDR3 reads TGTGCCAGCAGCTTGGGGTGGGGGGTTGGCACAGATACGCAGTATTTT. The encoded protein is CASSLGWGVGTDTQYF.

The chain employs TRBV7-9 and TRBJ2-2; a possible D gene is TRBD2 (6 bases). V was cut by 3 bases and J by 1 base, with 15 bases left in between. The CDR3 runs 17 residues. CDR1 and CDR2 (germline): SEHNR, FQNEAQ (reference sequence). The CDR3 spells CASSLGIAVRNTGELFF. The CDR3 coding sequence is TGTGCCAGCAGCTTGGGGATAGCGGTTAGGAACACCGGGGAGCTGTTTTTT.

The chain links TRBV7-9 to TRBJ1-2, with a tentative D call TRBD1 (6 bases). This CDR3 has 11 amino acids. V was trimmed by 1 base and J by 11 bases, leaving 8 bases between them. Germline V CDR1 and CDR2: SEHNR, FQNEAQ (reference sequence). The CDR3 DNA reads TGTGCCAGCAGCTTAGGGACAGATTACACCTTC. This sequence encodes CASSLGTDYTF.

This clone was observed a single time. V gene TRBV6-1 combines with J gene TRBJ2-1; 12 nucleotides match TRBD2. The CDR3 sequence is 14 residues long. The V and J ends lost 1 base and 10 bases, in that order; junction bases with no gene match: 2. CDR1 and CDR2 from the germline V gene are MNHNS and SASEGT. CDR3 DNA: TGTGCCAGCAGTGAAGGGACTAGCGGGACAGAGCAGTTCTTC. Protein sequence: CASSEGTSGTEQFF.

CDR3 DNA: TGTGCCAGCAGCTTCGGACTAGCCCCCTCCTACAATGAGCAGTTCTTC. Its translation: CASSFGLAPSYNEQFF. The chain joins TRBV11-1 to TRBJ2-1, with 8 bases lining up with TRBD2. Germline trimming cut 3 bases from V and 0 bases from J; bases unmatched to any gene: 4. CDR3 length: 16 amino acids. The germline CDR1 and CDR2 sequences are SGHAT and FQDESV (reference sequence).

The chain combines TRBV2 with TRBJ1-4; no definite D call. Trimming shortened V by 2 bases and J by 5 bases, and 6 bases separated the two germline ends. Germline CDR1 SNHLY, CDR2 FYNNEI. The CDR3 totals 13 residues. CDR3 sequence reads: CASSERRNEKLFF. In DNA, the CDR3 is TGTGCCAGCAGTGAAAGACGGAATGAAAAACTGTTTTTT.

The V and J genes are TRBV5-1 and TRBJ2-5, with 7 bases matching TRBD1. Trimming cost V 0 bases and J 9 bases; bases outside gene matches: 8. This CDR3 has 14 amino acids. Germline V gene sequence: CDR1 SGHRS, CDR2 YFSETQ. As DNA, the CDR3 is TGCGCCAGCAGCTTGGGAGGGGGCCTGAAGGCCCAGTACTTC. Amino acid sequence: CASSLGGGLKAQYF.

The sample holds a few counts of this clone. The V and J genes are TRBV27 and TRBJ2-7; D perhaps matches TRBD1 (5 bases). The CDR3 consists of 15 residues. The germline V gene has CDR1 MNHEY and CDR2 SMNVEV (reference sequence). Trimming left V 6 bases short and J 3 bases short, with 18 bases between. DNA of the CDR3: TGTGCCAGCAGCCTAGGCTGGGGCCAAAGCTACGAGCAGTACTTC. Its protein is CASSLGWGQSYEQYF.

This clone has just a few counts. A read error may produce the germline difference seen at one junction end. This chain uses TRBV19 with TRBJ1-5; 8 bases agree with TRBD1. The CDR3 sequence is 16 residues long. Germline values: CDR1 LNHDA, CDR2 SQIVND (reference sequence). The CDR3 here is CANSIVGRGHGQPQHF. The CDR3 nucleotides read TGTGCCAATAGTATAGTCGGCAGGGGGCACGGTCAGCCCCAGCATTTT.

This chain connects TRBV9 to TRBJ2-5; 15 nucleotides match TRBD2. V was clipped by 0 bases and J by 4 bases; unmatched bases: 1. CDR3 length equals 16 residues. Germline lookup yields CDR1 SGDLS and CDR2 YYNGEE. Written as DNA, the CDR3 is TGTGCCAGCAGCGTAGGGGGACTAGCGGGAGGAGAGACCCAGTACTTC. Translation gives CASSVGGLAGGETQYF.

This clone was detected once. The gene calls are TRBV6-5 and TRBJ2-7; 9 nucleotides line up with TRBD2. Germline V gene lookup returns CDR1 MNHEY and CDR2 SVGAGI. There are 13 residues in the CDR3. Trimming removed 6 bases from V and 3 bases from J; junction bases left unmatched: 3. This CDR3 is CASSGTSNYEQYF. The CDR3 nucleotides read TGTGCCAGCAGCGGGACTAGCAACTACGAGCAGTACTTC.

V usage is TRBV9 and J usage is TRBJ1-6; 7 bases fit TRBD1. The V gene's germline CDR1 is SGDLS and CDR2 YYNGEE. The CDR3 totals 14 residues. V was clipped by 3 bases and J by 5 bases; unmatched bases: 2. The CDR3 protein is CASSAGTDNSPLHF. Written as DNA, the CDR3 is TGTGCCAGCAGCGCAGGGACAGATAATTCACCCCTCCACTTT.

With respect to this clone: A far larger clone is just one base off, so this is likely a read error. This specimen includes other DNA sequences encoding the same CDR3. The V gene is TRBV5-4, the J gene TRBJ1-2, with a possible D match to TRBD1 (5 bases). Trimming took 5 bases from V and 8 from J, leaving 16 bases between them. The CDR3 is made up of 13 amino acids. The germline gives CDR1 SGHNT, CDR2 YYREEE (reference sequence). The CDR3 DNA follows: TGTGCCAGCAGTCCGGGCAGGGCATGGGGCTACACCTTC. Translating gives CASSPGRAWGYTF.

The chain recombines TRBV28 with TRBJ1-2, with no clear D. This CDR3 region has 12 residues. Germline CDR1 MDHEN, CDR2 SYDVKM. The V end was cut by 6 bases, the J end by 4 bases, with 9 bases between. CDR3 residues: CASSPGVYGYTF. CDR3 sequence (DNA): TGTGCCAGCAGCCCTGGAGTCTATGGCTACACCTTC.

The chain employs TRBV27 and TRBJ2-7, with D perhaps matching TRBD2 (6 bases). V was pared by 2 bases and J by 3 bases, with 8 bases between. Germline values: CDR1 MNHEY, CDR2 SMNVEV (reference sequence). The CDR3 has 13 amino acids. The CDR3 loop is CASSLISGYEQYF. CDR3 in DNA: TGTGCCAGCAGTTTAATTAGCGGCTACGAGCAGTACTTC.

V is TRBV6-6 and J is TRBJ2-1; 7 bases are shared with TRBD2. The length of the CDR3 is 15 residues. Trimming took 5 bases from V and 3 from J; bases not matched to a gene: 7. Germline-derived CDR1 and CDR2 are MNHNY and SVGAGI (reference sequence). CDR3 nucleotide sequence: TGTGCCAGCAGTCCTAGCGGATACCTCTACAATGAGCAGTTCTTC. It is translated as CASSPSGYLYNEQFF.

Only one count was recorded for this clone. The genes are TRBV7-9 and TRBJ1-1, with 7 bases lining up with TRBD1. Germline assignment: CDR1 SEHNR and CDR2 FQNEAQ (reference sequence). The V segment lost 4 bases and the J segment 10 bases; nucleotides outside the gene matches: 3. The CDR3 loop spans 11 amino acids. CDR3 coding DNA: TGTGCCAGCAGCTCCGAGGGGGCAGCTTTCTTT. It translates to CASSSEGAAFF.

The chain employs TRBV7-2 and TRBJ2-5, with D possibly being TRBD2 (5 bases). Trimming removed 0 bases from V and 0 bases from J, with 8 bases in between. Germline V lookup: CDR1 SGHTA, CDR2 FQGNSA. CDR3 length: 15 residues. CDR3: CASSLAGLNQETQYF. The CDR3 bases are TGTGCCAGCAGCTTAGCTGGACTTAACCAAGAGACCCAGTACTTC.

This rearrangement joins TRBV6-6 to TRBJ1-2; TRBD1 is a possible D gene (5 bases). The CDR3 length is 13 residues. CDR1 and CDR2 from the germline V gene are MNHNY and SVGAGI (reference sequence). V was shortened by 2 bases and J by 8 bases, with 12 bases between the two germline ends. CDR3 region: CASSYQGEGGYTF. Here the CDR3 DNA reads TGTGCCAGCAGTTACCAGGGTGAAGGCGGCTACACCTTC.

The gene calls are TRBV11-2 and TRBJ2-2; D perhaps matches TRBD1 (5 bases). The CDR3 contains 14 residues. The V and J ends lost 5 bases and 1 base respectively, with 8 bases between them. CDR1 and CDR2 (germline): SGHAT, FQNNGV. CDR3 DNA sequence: TGTGCCAGCAGCGTTGGACAGAACACCGGGGAGCTGTTTTTT. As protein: CASSVGQNTGELFF. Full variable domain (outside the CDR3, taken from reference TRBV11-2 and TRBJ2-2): EAGVAQSPRYKIIEKRQSVAFWCNPISGHATLYWYQQILGQGPKLLIQFQNNGVVDDSQLPKDRFSAERLKGVDSTLKIQPAKLEDSAVYLCASSVGQNTGELFFGEGSRLTVL.

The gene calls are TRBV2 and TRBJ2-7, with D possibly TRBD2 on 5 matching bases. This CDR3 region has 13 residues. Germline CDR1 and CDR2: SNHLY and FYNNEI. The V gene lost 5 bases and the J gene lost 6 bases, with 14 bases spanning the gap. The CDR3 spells CASSRPRGGEQYF. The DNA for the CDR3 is TGTGCCAGCAGTCGCCCTCGCGGAGGCGAGCAGTACTTC.

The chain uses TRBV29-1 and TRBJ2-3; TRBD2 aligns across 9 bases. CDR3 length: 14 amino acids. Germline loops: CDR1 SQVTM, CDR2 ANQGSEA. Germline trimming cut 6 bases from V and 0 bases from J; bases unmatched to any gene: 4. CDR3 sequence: CSVDTSGSTDTQYF. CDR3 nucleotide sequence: TGCAGCGTCGACACTAGCGGGAGCACAGATACGCAGTATTTT.

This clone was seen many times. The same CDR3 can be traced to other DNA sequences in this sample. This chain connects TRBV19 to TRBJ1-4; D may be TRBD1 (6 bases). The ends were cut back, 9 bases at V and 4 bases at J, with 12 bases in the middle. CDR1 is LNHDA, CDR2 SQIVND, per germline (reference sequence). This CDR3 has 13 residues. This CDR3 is CASSDRFNEKLFF. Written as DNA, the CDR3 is TGTGCCAGCTCGGACAGATTTAATGAAAAACTGTTTTTT.

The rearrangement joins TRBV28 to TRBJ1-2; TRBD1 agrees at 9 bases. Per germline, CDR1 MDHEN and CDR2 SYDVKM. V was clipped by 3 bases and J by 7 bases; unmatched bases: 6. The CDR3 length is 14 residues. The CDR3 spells CASSFEQGAVGYTF. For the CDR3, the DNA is TGTGCCAGCAGTTTCGAACAGGGGGCGGTTGGCTACACCTTC.

The CDR3 spells CASSEVVDTGETQYF. The CDR3 DNA reads as TGTGCCAGCAGTGAAGTTGTGGACACAGGCGAGACCCAGTACTTC. V usage is TRBV6-1 and J usage is TRBJ2-5; a weak D match, TRBD1 (5 bases). This CDR3 is 15 amino acids long. Trimming shortened V by 1 base and J by 5 bases, and 14 bases separated the two germline ends. Per the germline V gene, CDR1 is MNHNS and CDR2 is SASEGT.

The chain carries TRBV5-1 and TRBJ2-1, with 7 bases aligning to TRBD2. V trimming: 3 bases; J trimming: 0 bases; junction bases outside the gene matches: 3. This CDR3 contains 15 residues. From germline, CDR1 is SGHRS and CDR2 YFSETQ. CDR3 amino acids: CASSSGGSSYNEQFF. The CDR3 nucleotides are TGCGCCAGCAGCTCGGGCGGGAGCTCCTACAATGAGCAGTTCTTC.

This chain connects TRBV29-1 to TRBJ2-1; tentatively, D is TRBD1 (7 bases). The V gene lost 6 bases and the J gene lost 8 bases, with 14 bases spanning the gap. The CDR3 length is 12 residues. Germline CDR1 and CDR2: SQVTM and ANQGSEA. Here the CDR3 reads CSVNRGGDEQFF. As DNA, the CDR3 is TGCAGCGTCAACAGGGGAGGCGATGAGCAGTTCTTC.

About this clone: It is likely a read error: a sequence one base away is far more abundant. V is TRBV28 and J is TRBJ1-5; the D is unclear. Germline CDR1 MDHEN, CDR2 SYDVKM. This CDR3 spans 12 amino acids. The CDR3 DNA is TGTGCCAGCAGTCCGGCCGGTCAGCCCCCGCATTTT. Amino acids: CASSPAGQPPHF.

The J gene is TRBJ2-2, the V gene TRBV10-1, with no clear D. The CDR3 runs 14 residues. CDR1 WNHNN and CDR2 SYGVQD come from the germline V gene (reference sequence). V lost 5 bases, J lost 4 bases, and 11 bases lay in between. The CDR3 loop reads CASSHEHLTGELFF. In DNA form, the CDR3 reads TGCGCCAGCAGTCACGAGCATCTCACCGGGGAGCTGTTTTTT.